Below, 7 T cell receptor beta chains from the same sample are listed, as sequenced in a study of blood T cell repertoires in COVID-19 (dated by TCRdb to the early 2020s). Library prep was done by the immunoSEQ multiplex PCR assay. As stored in TCRdb, this immuneACCESS dataset retains in-frame rearrangements with V and J assigned. A fraction of the clones does not appear; measured against another copy, unresolved V genes explain less than half of the discrepancy, and the remainder lacks a known reason. Present in this sample are around 170,000 clones, over 75% of which were seen just once. Clones ranked in the top ten supply roughly 7.3% of the sample. The specimen was PBMCs or T cells enriched from blood (not recorded which). The receptors come from a woman between 45 and 65 years old who had recovered from COVID-19.

This clone was observed a few times. The rearrangement uses TRBV20-1 and TRBJ2-5, with D tentatively TRBD1 (5 bases). V was shortened by 3 bases and J by 2 bases, with 7 bases between the two germline ends. CDR1 and CDR2 (germline): DFQATT, SNEGSKA (reference sequence). This CDR3 is 12 amino acids long. CDR3 protein: CSASGAQETQYF. CDR3 sequence (DNA): TGCAGTGCTAGTGGGGCGCAAGAGACCCAGTACTTC.

This sequence joins TRBV5-1 and TRBJ2-2; TRBD2 agrees at 11 bases. The CDR3 is made up of 19 amino acids. V lost 4 bases to trimming and J lost 5 bases; unmatched junction nucleotides: 16. The germline gives CDR1 SGHRS, CDR2 YFSETQ. The CDR3 region has the DNA TGCGCCAGCAGCACCTCAGTGGGATTAGCGGGAGGGTCGACCGGGGAGCTGTTTTTT. Residues: CASSTSVGLAGGSTGELFF.

The gene calls are TRBV30 and TRBJ2-2; D is perhaps TRBD1 (6 bases). Germline assignment: CDR1 GTSNPN and CDR2 SVGIG (reference sequence). Trimming removed 2 bases at V and 6 bases at J, with 19 bases between. The CDR3 is made up of 16 amino acids. CDR3 in DNA: TGTGCCTGGAGTCCCCGGGGTGGCAGGGGAGCCGGGGAGCTGTTTTTT. Encoded protein: CAWSPRGGRGAGELFF.

This chain links TRBV6-5 with TRBJ2-6; no firm D call. The CDR3 sequence is 14 residues long. Between the trimmed V and J ends, which lost 6 bases and 8 bases, there was a span of 14 bases. Germline lookup yields CDR1 MNHEY and CDR2 SVGAGI. CDR3 DNA: TGTGCCAGCAGCTCCTATGACTCCTCCAACGTCCTGACTTTC. Translation gives CASSSYDSSNVLTF.

CDR3 loop: CASSYSGGGYGYTF. For the CDR3, the DNA is TGTGCCAGCAGTTATTCAGGGGGTGGCTATGGCTACACCTTC. The chain links TRBV27 to TRBJ1-2, with TRBD1 matching over 7 bases. The CDR3 loop spans 14 amino acids. The germline V gene encodes CDR1 MNHEY and CDR2 SMNVEV (reference sequence). The junction had 6 bases not matched to a gene; V was cut back by 4 bases and J by 4 bases.

The chain is built from TRBV7-2 and TRBJ2-3; no reliable D call. From germline, CDR1 is SGHTA and CDR2 FQGNSA. The V end was cut by 5 bases, the J end by 0 bases, with 9 bases between. This CDR3 has 14 amino acids. This CDR3 is CASSQSSSTDTQYF. The CDR3 coding sequence is TGTGCCAGCAGCCAGTCCTCTAGCACAGATACGCAGTATTTT.

The chain joins TRBV24-1 to TRBJ2-3; TRBD1 agrees at 8 bases. V shed 3 bases and J 2 bases; nucleotides not matched to a gene: 3. CDR3 length equals 15 residues. In germline, CDR1 is KGHDR, CDR2 SFDVKD. The CDR3 protein is CATSDKTGATDTQYF. CDR3 sequence (DNA): TGTGCCACCAGTGATAAGACAGGGGCCACAGATACGCAGTATTTT.